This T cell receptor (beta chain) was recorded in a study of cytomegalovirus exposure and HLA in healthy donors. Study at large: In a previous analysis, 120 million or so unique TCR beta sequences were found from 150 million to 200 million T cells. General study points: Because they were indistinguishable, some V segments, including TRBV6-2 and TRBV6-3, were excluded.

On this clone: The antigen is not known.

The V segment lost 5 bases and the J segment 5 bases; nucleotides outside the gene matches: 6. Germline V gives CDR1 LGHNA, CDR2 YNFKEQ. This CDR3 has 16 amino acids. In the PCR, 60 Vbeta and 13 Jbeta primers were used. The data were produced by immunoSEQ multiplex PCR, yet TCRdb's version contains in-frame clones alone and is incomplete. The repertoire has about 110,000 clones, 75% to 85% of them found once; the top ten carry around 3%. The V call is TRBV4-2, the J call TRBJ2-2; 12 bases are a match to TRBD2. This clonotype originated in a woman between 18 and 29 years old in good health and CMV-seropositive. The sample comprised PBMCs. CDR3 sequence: CASSSRLAGETGELFF. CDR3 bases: TGTGCCAGCAGCTCCAGACTAGCGGGAGAAACCGGGGAGCTGTTTTTT.